One and the same sample provided the 22 T cell receptor beta chains below, sequenced in a study of blood T cells in healthy people across ages. Primers used in a second PCR of roughly 7 to 11 cycles were a sample-barcoded 5' primer and a J-beta primer mix. TCRdb reprocessed the 5' RACE reads via MiXCR and lists one record per CDR3 protein. Counted here are some 710,000 distinct CDR3 sequences, around half occurring once; the ten biggest clones make up over 15%. The specimen sequenced was blood. These receptor sequences come from a man at least 80 years old in good health.

The chain has TRBV5-1 and TRBJ2-3; 8 bases are a match to TRBD2. This CDR3 has 15 residues. Germline V lookup: CDR1 SGHRS, CDR2 YFSETQ. The J segment lost 3 bases and the V segment lost 7 bases, leaving 10 bases of the junction unmatched. Written as DNA, the CDR3 is TGCGCCAGCGGCGCATCAATAGCGGGAACAGATACGCAGTATTTT. This codes for CASGASIAGTDTQYF.

This clonotype was found a few times. The chain uses TRBV30 and TRBJ2-1; tentative D call: TRBD1 (6 bases). The CDR3 runs to 14 residues. CDR1 and CDR2 from the germline V gene are GTSNPN and SVGIG (reference sequence). The CDR3 loop reads CAYLTTTQGREQFF. The CDR3 bases are TGTGCATACTTAACCACTACACAGGGCCGGGAGCAGTTCTTC.

This clonotype was observed many times. The rearrangement links TRBV13 to TRBJ2-5, with 7 positions matching TRBD2. The V gene end was trimmed by 5 bases and the J gene end by 5 bases; junction bases not matched to a gene: 5. Germline CDR1 is PRHDT and CDR2 is FYEKMQ (reference sequence). The CDR3 has 13 residues. For the CDR3, the DNA is TGTGCCAGCAGCCGCCTTAGCGGGGAGACCCAGTACTTC. Protein: CASSRLSGETQYF.

The chain couples TRBV27 to TRBJ2-1; 11 nucleotides match TRBD1. Losses at the gene ends were 8 bases for V and 2 bases for J; bases not matched to a gene: 5. The CDR3 runs 15 residues. The germline V gene has CDR1 MNHEY and CDR2 SMNVEV (reference sequence). The CDR3 nucleotides are TGTGCCAGCGCTGGGGGACAGGGGGCCTACAATGAGCAGTTCTTC. Its translation is CASAGGQGAYNEQFF.

Only a few counts were recorded for this clonotype. The chain combines TRBV4-2 with TRBJ2-7; TRBD2 aligns across 8 bases. The CDR3 is 16 amino acids. Germline V gene data show CDR1 as LGHNA and CDR2 as YNFKEQ. V gave up 0 bases and J gave up 6 bases; unmatched junction bases: 10. The CDR3 sequence: CASSQEGAGGRSEQYF. CDR3 DNA sequence: TGTGCCAGCAGCCAAGAAGGGGCGGGAGGTCGAAGCGAGCAGTACTTC.

The gene calls are TRBV20-1 and TRBJ2-7; 7 positions match TRBD2. The closer fit of TRBJ2-5 to the DNA end suggests the J call may be wrong. This CDR3 comprises 13 residues. Germline loops: CDR1 DFQATT, CDR2 SNEGSKA (reference sequence). CDR3 in amino acids: CSARWGGEETQYF. The CDR3 DNA reads TGCAGTGCGCGTTGGGGGGGAGAAGAGACCCAGTACTTC.

The V call is TRBV3-1, the J call TRBJ1-1; the D gene is possibly TRBD1 (6 bases). V lost 1 base and J lost 4, with 10 bases in between. Germline lookup yields CDR1 LGHDT and CDR2 YNNKEL (reference sequence). This CDR3 is 14 amino acids long. The CDR3 DNA follows: TGTGCCAGCAGCCAAGCCAGGGGAGCCACTGAAGCTTTCTTT. This gives the protein CASSQARGATEAFF.

A few counts support this clonotype. The chain has TRBV28 and TRBJ2-3, with TRBD1 matching over 12 bases. The CDR3 runs to 17 residues. The V gene end was trimmed by 2 bases and the J gene end by 2 bases; junction bases not matched to a gene: 5. From germline, CDR1 is MDHEN and CDR2 SYDVKM. In DNA form, the CDR3 reads TGTGCCAGCAGTTTAGGGGACAGGGGGCTTTTCACAGATACGCAGTATTTT. This translates into CASSLGDRGLFTDTQYF.

V usage is TRBV7-3 and J usage is TRBJ2-5, with 9 bases matching TRBD2. Germline lookup yields CDR1 SGHTA and CDR2 FQGTGA. The CDR3 is 15 amino acids. Germline trimming cut 5 bases from V and 4 bases from J; bases unmatched to any gene: 8. The CDR3 loop reads CASSALSGRGETQYF. CDR3 nucleotides: TGTGCCAGCAGCGCCCTTAGCGGGAGAGGAGAGACCCAGTACTTC. The variable domain in full, completed from reference TRBV7-3 and TRBJ2-5, reads GAGVSQTPSNKVTEKGKYVELRCDPISGHTALYWYRQSLGQGPEFLIYFQGTGAADDSGLPNDRFFAVRPEGSVSTLKIQRTERGDSAVYLCASSALSGRGETQYFGPGTRLLVL.

J is TRBJ1-5 and V is TRBV3-1; 10 nucleotides line up with TRBD1. This CDR3 is 15 amino acids long. V lost 9 bases and J lost 5; bases outside the gene matches: 10. From germline, CDR1 is LGHDT and CDR2 YNNKEL (reference sequence). The CDR3 nucleotides read TGTGCCAGTAGGAGAAGCGGGACAGGGGATCAGCCCCAGCATTTT. It yields the protein CASRRSGTGDQPQHF.

This clonotype showed up just a few times. The rearrangement joins TRBV20-1 to TRBJ2-4, with TRBD2 matching 9 bases. TRBJ2-7 matches the DNA end more closely, so the J call is doubtful. The CDR3 length is 13 residues. Germline V gene sequence: CDR1 DFQATT, CDR2 SNEGSKA (reference sequence). The CDR3 protein is CSGGLAGPYEQYF. CDR3 sequence (DNA): TGCAGTGGGGGGCTAGCGGGGCCCTACGAGCAGTACTTC.

This clonotype was seen once. The chain has TRBV20-1 and TRBJ2-2; no clear D. CDR3 size: 16 residues. Germline values: CDR1 DFQATT, CDR2 SNEGSKA (reference sequence). V was trimmed by 0 bases and J by 5 bases, leaving 16 bases between them. The CDR3 here is CSARDWEVGLTGELFF. The CDR3, as DNA: TGCAGTGCTAGAGATTGGGAAGTGGGATTAACCGGGGAGCTGTTTTTT.

The chain uses TRBV5-1 and TRBJ2-5; 11 nucleotides agree with TRBD2. The V gene's germline CDR1 is SGHRS and CDR2 YFSETQ. CDR3 length: 16 residues. V gave up 4 bases and J gave up 11 bases; unmatched junction bases: 16. The chain's CDR3 is CASSMVLAGEGNEQYF. The DNA of the CDR3 is TGCGCCAGCAGCATGGTACTAGCGGGAGAGGGGAATGAGCAGTACTTC.

Here the CDR3 DNA reads TGTGCCAGCGCGTCCGGAGTCTATGGCTACACCTTC. Translated, it gives CASASGVYGYTF. The chain joins TRBV25-1 to TRBJ1-2, with D unresolved. Germline loops: CDR1 MGHDK, CDR2 SYGVNS. The CDR3 totals 12 residues. Trimming removed 8 bases at V and 4 bases at J, with 11 bases between.

The chain joins TRBV12-3 or TRBV12-4 to TRBJ2-7; 13 bases line up with TRBD2. The CDR3 loop spans 14 amino acids. V shed 7 bases and J 7 bases; nucleotides not matched to a gene: 7. CDR3 protein: CASKTSGRATEQYF. The CDR3 nucleotides are TGTGCCAGCAAAACTAGCGGGAGGGCCACTGAGCAGTACTTC.

This clonotype has only a few counts. The V and J genes are TRBV4-2 and TRBJ2-7; perhaps D is TRBD1 or TRBD2 (5 bases each). The V gene's germline CDR1 is LGHNA and CDR2 YNFKEQ. The CDR3 covers 13 residues. Trimming left V 1 base short and J 5 bases short, with 9 bases between. The CDR3 protein is CASSQGGTDEQYF. The CDR3 DNA follows: TGTGCCAGCAGCCAAGGTGGGACGGACGAGCAGTACTTC.

CDR3 in DNA: TGTGCCAGCAGTTCGACTAGCGGGAGTCCTCTTGATGAGCAGTTCTTC. Protein sequence: CASSSTSGSPLDEQFF. The chain couples TRBV14 to TRBJ2-1; 12 positions match TRBD2. The junction had 11 bases not matched to a gene; V was cut back by 6 bases and J by 8 bases. Per germline, CDR1 SGHDN and CDR2 FVKESK. The CDR3 is 16 residues long.

Concerning this clonotype itself: Being one base from a much bigger clone, this may be a read error. The chain couples TRBV29-1 to TRBJ2-7; no clear D. Germline V gene sequence: CDR1 SQVTM, CDR2 ANQGSEA. The CDR3 length is 11 residues. V gave up 1 base and J gave up 6 bases, with 7 bases separating them. CDR3 bases: TGCAGCGTTGAAGGAGCTTGCGAGCAGTACTTC. Translated: CSVEGACEQYF.

The chain is built from TRBV6-5 and TRBJ2-7; no firm D call. With 3 bases removed from V and 7 bases from J, the gap between germline ends came to 7 bases. Germline values: CDR1 MNHEY, CDR2 SVGAGI. The CDR3 spans 11 residues. CDR3 amino acids: CASSYGFEQYF. DNA for the CDR3: TGTGCCAGCAGTTATGGGTTTGAGCAGTACTTC.

This clonotype was seen just once. V is TRBV4-3 and J is TRBJ2-1; the D call may be TRBD1 or TRBD2 (5 bases each). The germline V gene encodes CDR1 LGHNA and CDR2 YSLEER. The V and J ends lost 0 bases and 8 bases respectively, with 17 bases between them. This CDR3 has 16 residues. The chain's CDR3 is CASSQDRPGGHHEQFF. CDR3 DNA sequence: TGCGCCAGCAGCCAAGATCGACCAGGAGGACACCATGAGCAGTTCTTC.

Turning to this clonotype: A junction boundary mismatches the germline segment, possibly from a read error. The chain couples TRBV27 to TRBJ2-3; TRBD2 matches at 14 bases. CDR1 and CDR2 from the germline V gene are MNHEY and SMNVEV (reference sequence). This CDR3 comprises 19 residues. CDR3 in amino acids: CAGSISGTSGRGGTDTQYF. Here the CDR3 DNA reads TGTGCCGGCAGCATCTCCGGGACTAGCGGGAGAGGAGGCACAGATACGCAGTATTTT.

The table lists this clonotype with many counts. The gene calls are TRBV29-1 and TRBJ2-7; perhaps TRBD2 as D (6 bases). The CDR3 is 12 residues long. With 5 bases removed from V and 2 bases from J, the gap between germline ends came to 10 bases. CDR1 and CDR2 from the germline V gene are SQVTM and ANQGSEA. The CDR3, as DNA: TGCAGCGTTCGGGCGGGGCCCTACGAGCAGTACTTC. This gives the protein CSVRAGPYEQYF.